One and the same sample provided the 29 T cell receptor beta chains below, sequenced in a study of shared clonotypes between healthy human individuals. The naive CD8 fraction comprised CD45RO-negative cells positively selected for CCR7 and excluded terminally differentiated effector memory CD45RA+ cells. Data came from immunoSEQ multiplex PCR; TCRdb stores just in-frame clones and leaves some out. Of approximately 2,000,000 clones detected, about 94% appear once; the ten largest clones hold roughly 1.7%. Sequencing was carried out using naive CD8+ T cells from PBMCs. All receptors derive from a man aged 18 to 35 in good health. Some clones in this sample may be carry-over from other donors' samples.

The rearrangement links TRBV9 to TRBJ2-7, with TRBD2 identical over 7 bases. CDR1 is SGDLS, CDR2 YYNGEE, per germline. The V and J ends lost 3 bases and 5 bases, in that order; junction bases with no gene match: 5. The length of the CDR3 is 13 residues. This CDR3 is CASSAGTTNEQYF. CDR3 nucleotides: TGTGCCAGCAGCGCCGGGACTACGAACGAGCAGTACTTC.

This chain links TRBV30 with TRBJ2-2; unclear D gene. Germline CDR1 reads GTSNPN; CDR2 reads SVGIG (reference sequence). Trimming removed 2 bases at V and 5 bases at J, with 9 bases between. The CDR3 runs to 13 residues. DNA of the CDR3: TGTGCCTGGAGTAGGTGGAAGACCGGGGAGCTGTTTTTT. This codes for CAWSRWKTGELFF. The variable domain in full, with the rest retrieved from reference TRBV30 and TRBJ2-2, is SQTIHQWPATLVQPVGSPLSLECTVEGTSNPNLYWYRQAAGRGLQLLFYSVGIGQISSEVPQNLSASRPQDRQFILSSKKLLLSDSGFYLCAWSRWKTGELFFGEGSRLTVL.

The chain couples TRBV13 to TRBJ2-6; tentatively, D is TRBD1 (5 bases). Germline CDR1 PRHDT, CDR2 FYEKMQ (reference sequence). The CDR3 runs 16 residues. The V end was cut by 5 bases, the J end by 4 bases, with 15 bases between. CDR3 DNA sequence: TGTGCCAGCAGCACACAGGTAGCAAGCGGGGCCAACGTCCTGACTTTC. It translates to CASSTQVASGANVLTF. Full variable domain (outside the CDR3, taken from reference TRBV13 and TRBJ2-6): AAGVIQSPRHLIKEKRETATLKCYPIPRHDTVYWYQQGPGQDPQFLISFYEKMQSDKGSIPDRFSAQQFSDYHSELNMSSLELGDSALYFCASSTQVASGANVLTFGAGSRLTVL.

The CDR3 is CASRYPGQGYYEQYF. In DNA, the CDR3 is TGTGCCAGCAGATACCCGGGACAGGGCTACTACGAGCAGTACTTC. The chain uses TRBV7-3 and TRBJ2-7, with 9 bases aligning to TRBD1. Per germline, CDR1 SGHTA and CDR2 FQGTGA. The CDR3 sequence is 15 residues long. J lost 3 bases, V lost 6 bases, and 9 bases had no gene match.

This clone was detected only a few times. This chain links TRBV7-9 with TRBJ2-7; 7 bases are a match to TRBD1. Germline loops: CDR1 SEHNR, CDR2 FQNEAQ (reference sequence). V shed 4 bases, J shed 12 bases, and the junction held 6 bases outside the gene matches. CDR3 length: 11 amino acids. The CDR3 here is CASSYGQAAYF. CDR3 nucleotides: TGTGCCAGCAGCTACGGACAGGCGGCGTACTTC.

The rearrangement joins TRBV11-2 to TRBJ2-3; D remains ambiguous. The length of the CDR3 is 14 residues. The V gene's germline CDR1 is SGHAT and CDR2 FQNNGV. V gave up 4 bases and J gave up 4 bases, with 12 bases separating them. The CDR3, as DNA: TGTGCCAGCAGCTCAGAGTTTGATCCAGATACGCAGTATTTT. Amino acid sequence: CASSSEFDPDTQYF.

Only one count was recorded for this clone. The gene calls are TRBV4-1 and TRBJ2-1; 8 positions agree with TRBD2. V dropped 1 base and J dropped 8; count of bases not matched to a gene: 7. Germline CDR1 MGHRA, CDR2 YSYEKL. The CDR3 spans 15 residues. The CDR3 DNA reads TGCGCCAGCAGCCAAGGGAGCGGGAGAATCGATGAGCAGTTCTTC. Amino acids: CASSQGSGRIDEQFF.

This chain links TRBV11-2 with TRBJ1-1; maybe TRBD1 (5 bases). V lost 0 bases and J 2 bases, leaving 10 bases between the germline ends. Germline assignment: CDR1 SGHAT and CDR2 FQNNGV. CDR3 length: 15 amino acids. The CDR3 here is CASSLDKRGNTEAFF. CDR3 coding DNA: TGTGCCAGCAGCTTAGATAAGCGGGGCAACACTGAAGCTTTCTTT.

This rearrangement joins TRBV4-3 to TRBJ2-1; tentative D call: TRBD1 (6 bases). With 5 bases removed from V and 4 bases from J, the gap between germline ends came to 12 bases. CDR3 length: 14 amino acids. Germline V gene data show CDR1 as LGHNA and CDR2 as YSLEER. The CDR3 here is CASSYQGPYNEQFF. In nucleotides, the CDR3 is TGCGCCAGCAGCTACCAGGGGCCGTACAATGAGCAGTTCTTC.

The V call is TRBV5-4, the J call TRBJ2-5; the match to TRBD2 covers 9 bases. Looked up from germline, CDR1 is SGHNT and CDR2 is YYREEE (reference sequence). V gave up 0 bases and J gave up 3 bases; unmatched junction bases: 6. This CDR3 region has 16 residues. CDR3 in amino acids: CASSLVSSGTKETQYF. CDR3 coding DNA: TGTGCCAGCAGCTTGGTTTCTAGCGGGACTAAAGAGACCCAGTACTTC.

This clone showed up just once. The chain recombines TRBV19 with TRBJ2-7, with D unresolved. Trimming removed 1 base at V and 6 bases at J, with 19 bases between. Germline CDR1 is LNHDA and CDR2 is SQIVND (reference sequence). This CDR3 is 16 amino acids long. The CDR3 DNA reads TGTGCCAGTAGTATAGTCTGGCTAAAGGGTCCCGGCGAGCAGTACTTC. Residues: CASSIVWLKGPGEQYF.

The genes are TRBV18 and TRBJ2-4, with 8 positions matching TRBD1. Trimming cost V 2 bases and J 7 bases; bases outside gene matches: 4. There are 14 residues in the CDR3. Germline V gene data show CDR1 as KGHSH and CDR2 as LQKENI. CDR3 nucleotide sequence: TGTGCCAGCTCACCAGGGCAGGGGGCGAACATTCAGTACTTC. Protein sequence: CASSPGQGANIQYF.

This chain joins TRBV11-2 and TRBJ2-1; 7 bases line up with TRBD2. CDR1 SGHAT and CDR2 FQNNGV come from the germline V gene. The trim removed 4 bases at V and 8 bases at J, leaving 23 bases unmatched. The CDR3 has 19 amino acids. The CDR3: CASSSHPWASGKEAHEQFF. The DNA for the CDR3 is TGTGCCAGCAGCTCCCACCCGTGGGCTAGCGGTAAAGAGGCCCATGAGCAGTTCTTC.

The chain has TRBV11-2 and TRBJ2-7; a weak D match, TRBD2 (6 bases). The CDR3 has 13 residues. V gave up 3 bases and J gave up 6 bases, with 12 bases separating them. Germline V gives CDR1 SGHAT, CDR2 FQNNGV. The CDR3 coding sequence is TGTGCCAGCAGCTTCGGGACTGCATCCGAGCAGTACTTC. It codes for CASSFGTASEQYF.

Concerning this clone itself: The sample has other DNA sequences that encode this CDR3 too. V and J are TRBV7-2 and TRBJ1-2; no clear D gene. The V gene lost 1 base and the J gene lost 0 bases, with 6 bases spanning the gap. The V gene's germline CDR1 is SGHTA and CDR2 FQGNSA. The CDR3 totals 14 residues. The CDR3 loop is CASSLDRTNYGYTF. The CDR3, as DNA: TGTGCCAGCAGCTTAGACAGAACTAACTATGGCTACACCTTC.

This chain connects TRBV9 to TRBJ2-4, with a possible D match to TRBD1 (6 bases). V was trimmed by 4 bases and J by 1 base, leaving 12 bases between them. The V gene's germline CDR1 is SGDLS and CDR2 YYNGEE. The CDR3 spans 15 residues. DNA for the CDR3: TGTGCCAGCAGCCCGCTAGGACAGGCCAAAAACATTCAGTACTTC. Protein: CASSPLGQAKNIQYF.

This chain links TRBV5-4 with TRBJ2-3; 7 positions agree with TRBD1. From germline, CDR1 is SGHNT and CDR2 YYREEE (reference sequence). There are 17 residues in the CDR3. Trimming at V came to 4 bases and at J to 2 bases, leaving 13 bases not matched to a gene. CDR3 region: CASSLNPRDRDTDTQYF. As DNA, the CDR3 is TGTGCCAGCAGCCTAAACCCCCGGGACAGAGACACAGATACGCAGTATTTT.

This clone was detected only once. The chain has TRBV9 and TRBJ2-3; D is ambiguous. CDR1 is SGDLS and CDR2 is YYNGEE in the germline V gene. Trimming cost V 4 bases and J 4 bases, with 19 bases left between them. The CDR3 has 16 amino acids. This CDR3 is CASSPANSWVSDTQYF. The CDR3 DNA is TGTGCCAGCAGCCCAGCAAACTCCTGGGTATCAGATACGCAGTATTTT.

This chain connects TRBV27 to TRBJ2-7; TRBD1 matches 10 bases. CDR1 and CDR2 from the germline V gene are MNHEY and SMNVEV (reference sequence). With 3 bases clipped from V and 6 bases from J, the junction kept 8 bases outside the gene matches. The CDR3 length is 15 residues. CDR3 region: CASSFSGTGAVEQYF. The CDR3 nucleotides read TGTGCCAGCAGTTTCTCCGGGACAGGGGCGGTCGAGCAGTACTTC.

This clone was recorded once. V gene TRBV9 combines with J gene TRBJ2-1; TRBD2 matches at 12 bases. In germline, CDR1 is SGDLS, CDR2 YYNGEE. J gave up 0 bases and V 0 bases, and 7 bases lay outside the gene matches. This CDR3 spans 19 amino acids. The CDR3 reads CASSVVAGLAGSSYNEQFF. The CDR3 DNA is TGTGCCAGCAGCGTAGTAGCCGGACTAGCGGGGAGCTCCTACAATGAGCAGTTCTTC. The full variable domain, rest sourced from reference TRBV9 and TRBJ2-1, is DSGVTQTPKHLITATGQRVTLRCSPRSGDLSVYWYQQSLDQGLQFLIQYYNGEERAKGNILERFSAQQFPDLHSELNLSSLELGDSALYFCASSVVAGLAGSSYNEQFFGPGTRLTVL.

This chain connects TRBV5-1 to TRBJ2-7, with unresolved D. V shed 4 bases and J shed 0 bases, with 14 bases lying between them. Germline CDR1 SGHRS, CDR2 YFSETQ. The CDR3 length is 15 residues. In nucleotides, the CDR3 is TGCGCCAGCAGCGTCGACACATTCCCCTCCTACGAGCAGTACTTC. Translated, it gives CASSVDTFPSYEQYF.

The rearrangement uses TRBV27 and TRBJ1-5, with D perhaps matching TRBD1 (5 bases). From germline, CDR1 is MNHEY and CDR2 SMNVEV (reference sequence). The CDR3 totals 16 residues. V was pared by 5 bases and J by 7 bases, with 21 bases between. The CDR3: CASSPVKGPRIQPQHF. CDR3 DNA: TGTGCCAGCAGTCCCGTCAAGGGACCTAGAATCCAGCCCCAGCATTTT.

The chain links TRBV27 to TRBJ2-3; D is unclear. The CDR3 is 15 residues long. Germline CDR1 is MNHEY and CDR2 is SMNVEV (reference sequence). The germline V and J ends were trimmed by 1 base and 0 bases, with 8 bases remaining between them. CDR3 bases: TGTGCCAGCAGTTTATATAAGTCGAGCACAGATACGCAGTATTTT. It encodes CASSLYKSSTDTQYF.

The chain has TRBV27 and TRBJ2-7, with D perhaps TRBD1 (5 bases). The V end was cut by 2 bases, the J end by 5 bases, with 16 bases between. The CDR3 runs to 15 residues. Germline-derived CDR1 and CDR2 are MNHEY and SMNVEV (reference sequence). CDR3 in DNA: TGTGCCAGCAGTTTAAAGGGGTTACTTTGGAACGAGCAGTACTTC. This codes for CASSLKGLLWNEQYF.

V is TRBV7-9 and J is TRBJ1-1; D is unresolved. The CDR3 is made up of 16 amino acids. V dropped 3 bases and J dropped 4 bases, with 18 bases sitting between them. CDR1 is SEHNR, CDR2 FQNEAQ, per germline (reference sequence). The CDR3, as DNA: TGTGCCAGCAGCTTCCGACCCGAGGTAGTCGGCACTGAAGCTTTCTTT. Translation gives CASSFRPEVVGTEAFF. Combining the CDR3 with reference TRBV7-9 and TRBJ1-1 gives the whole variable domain DTGVSQNPRHKITKRGQNVTFRCDPISEHNRLYWYRQTLGQGPEFLTYFQNEAQLEKSRLLSDRFSAERPKGSFSTLEIQRTEQGDSAMYLCASSFRPEVVGTEAFFGQGTRLTVV.

For the CDR3, the DNA is TGTGCCAGCAGCCAAGATTTTAGGATTAGCGGGAGAGCTCAGGAGACCCAGTACTTC. Protein product: CASSQDFRISGRAQETQYF. The chain uses TRBV14 and TRBJ2-5; 9 positions agree with TRBD2. The germline V gene encodes CDR1 SGHDN and CDR2 FVKESK. V lost 0 bases to trimming and J lost 5 bases; unmatched junction nucleotides: 16. The CDR3 has 19 residues.

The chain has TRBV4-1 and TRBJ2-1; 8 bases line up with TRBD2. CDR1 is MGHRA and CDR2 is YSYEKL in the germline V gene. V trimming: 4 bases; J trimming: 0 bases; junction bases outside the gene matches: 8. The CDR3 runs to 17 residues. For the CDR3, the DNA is TGCGCCAGCAGCCTACCGTCCAGCGGGAGCTCCTACAATGAGCAGTTCTTC. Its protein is CASSLPSSGSSYNEQFF.

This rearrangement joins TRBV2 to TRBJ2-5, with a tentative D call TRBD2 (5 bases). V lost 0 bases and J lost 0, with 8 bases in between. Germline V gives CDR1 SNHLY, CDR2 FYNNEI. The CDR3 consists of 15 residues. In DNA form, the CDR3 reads TGTGCCAGCAGTGAAGCGCGGAGGTACCAAGAGACCCAGTACTTC. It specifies CASSEARRYQETQYF.

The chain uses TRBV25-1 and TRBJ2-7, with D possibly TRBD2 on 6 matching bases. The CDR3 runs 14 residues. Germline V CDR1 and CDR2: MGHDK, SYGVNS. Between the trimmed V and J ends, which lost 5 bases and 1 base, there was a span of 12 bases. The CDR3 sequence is CASSRDLKSYEQYF. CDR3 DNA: TGTGCCAGCAGTCGGGACTTAAAATCCTACGAGCAGTACTTC.